Detailed here is one T cell receptor beta chain. This CDR3 is 14 amino acids long. CDR1 and CDR2 (germline): GTSNPN, SVGIG (reference sequence). Losses at the gene ends were 4 bases for V and 1 base for J; bases not matched to a gene: 6. Seattle patients were enrolled during active infection and followed longitudinally. Measured with immunoSEQ multiplex PCR; TCRdb has only the in-frame clones, and not every one. This table holds over 200,000 clones, more than 80% found once. The data originate from a study of blood T cell repertoires in COVID-19. As for the study in general: Sources were T cells, B-cell-depleted T cells, or PBMCs; the material itself was cDNA or gDNA.

Sample: peripheral blood. This clonotype was sampled from a man younger than 45 with COVID-19, enrolled during active disease. This chain links TRBV30 with TRBJ1-1, with 7 bases aligning to TRBD1. CDR3 DNA sequence: TGTGCCTGGAACAGGGGAATGGCGAACACTGAAGCTTTCTTT. This sequence encodes CAWNRGMANTEAFF.